These 2 T cell receptor beta chains originate from one sample sequenced in a study of blood T cell repertoires in COVID-19. The method was immunoSEQ multiplex PCR; TCRdb's version includes in-frame clones alone and lacks a portion of them. Of around 68,000 clones in the sample, roughly 91% were seen once. The sample consisted of peripheral blood. The source of these receptors is a human donor in a cohort sampled during active COVID-19.

The chain joins TRBV9 to TRBJ2-3, with a weak D call TRBD2 (5 bases). The CDR3 contains 16 residues. Trimming took off 0 bases at V and 4 bases at J, with 15 bases between the two ends. Germline CDR1 SGDLS, CDR2 YYNGEE. The CDR3 spells CASSVGGGSAPDTQYF. The CDR3 DNA reads TGTGCCAGCAGCGTAGGAGGTGGGAGTGCCCCAGATACGCAGTATTTT.

The V call is TRBV5-4, the J call TRBJ2-7; no reliable D call. This CDR3 is built from 15 residues. V was trimmed by 1 base and J by 2 bases, leaving 13 bases between them. Germline assignment: CDR1 SGHNT and CDR2 YYREEE (reference sequence). DNA for the CDR3: TGTGCCAGCAGCTTGTGGGCTACCAATACCTACGAGCAGTACTTC. This codes for CASSLWATNTYEQYF.